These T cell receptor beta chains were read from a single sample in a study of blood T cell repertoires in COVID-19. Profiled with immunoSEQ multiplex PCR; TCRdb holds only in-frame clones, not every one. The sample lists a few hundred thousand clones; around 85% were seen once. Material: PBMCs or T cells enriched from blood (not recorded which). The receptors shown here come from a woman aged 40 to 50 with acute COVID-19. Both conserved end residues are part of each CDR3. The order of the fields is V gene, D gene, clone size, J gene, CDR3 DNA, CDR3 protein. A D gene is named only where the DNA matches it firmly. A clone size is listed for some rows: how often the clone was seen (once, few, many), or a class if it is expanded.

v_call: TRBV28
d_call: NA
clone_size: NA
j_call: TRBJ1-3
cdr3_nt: TGTGCCAGCAGTTTTGGGGGGGGTGGAAACACCATATATTTT
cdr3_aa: CASSFGGGGNTIYF

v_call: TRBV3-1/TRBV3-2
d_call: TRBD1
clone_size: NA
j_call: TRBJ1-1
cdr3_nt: TGTGCCAGCAGCCGGGGACAGGGCCTTAACACTGAAGCTTTCTTT
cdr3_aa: CASSRGQGLNTEAFF

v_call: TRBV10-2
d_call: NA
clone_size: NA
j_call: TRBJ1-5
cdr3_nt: TGCGCCAGCAGTGAGGGGACTTTGTATAGCAATCAGCCCCAGCATTTT
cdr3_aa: CASSEGTLYSNQPQHF

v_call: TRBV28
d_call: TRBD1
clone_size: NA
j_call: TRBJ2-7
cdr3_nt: TGTGCCAGCAGTCTCCCCGGGACAGGGGGCGGCGAGCAGTACTTC
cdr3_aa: CASSLPGTGGGEQYF

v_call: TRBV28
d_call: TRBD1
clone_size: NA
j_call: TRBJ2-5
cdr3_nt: TGTGCCAGCAGCCCCACCGGGACAGGGGCTAAAGAGACCCAGTACTTC
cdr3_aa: CASSPTGTGAKETQYF

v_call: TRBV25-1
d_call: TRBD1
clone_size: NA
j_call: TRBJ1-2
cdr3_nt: TGTGCCAGCGCCAAACAGGGGGCGAGTCTTGGCTACACCTTC
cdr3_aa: CASAKQGASLGYTF

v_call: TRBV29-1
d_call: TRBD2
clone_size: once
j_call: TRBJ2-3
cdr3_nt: TGCAGCGTTGAACCTGGCGCGGGAGAAAGCACAGATACGCAGTATTTT
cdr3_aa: CSVEPGAGESTDTQYF

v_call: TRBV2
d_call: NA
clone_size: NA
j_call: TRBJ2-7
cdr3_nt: TGTGCCAGCAGTCTGGACAGCTCCTACGAGCAGTACTTC
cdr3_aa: CASSLDSSYEQYF

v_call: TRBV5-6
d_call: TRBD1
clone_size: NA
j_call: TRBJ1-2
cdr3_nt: TGTGCCAGCAGCTTGGAGGAGACAGGGGGCGCGGATCACTATGGCTACACCTTC
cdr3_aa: CASSLEETGGADHYGYTF

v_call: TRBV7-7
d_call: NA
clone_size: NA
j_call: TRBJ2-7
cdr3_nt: TGTGCCAGCAGCCCAGGAAAATCTTACGAGCAGTACTTC
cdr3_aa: CASSPGKSYEQYF

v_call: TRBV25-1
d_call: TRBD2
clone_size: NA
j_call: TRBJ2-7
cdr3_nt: TGTGCCAGCAGTGGACCTAGCGGGAGGGCCTACGAGCAGTACTTC
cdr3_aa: CASSGPSGRAYEQYF

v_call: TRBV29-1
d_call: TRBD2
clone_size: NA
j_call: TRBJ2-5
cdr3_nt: TGCAGCGTTGTTGCAGCGGGAGATGTGTGGGAGACCCAGTACTTC
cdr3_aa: CSVVAAGDVWETQYF

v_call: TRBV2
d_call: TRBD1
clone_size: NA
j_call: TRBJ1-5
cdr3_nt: TGTGCCAGCAGAGCCGGGACAGGGAATAATCAGCCCCAGCATTTT
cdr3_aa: CASRAGTGNNQPQHF

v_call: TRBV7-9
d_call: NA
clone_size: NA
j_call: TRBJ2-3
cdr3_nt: TGTGCCAGCAGCCCAGTCACAGATACGCAGTATTTT
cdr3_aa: CASSPVTDTQYF

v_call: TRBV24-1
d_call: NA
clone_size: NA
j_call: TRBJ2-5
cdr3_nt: TGTGCCACCAGTGATGCTCAGGGGCTATATCGAGAGACCCAGTACTTC
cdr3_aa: CATSDAQGLYRETQYF

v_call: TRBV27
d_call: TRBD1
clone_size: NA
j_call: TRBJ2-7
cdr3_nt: TGTGCCAGCAGCTACCAGGGGGACGGACGGTACGAGCAGTACTTC
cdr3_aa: CASSYQGDGRYEQYF

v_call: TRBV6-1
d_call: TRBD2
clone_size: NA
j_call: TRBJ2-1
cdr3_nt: TGTGCCAGCAGTGAAACCCCGGGACTAGCGGGTCTCAATGAGCAGTTCTTC
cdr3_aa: CASSETPGLAGLNEQFF

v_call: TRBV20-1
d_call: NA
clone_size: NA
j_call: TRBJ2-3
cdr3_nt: TGCAGTGCTTCCTCCGGGGGTACGCAGTATTTT
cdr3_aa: CSASSGGTQYF

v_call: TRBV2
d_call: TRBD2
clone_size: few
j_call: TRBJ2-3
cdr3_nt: TGTGCCAGCAGAAAAACGGGACTAGCGGGAGAAGATACGCAGTATTTT
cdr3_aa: CASRKTGLAGEDTQYF

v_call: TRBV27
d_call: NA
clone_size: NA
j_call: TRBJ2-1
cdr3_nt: TGTGCCAGCAGTTTAAAGCCCGGGAATGAGCAGTTCTTC
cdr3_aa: CASSLKPGNEQFF

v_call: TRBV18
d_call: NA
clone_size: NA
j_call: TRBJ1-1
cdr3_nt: TGTGCCAGCTCACAGTTAAGACAGGTTCTTGAAGCTTTCTTT
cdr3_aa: CASSQLRQVLEAFF

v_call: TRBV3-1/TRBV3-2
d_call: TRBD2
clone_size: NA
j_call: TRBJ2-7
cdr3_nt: TGTGCCAGCAGTCAATCGCCCGGGACTAGCGGGTATTACGAGCAGTACTTC
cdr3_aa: CASSQSPGTSGYYEQYF

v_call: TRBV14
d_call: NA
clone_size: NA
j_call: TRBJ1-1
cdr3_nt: TGTGCCAGCACCCTGCAGTTGAACACTGAAGCTTTCTTT
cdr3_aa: CASTLQLNTEAFF

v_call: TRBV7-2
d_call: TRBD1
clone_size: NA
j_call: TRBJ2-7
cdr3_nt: TGTGCCAGCAGCTTAGCAGGGGGCGCCTACGAGCAGTACTTC
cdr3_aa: CASSLAGGAYEQYF

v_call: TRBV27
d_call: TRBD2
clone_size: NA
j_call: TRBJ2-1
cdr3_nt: TGTGCCAGCAGTTCGGGACTAGCGGGTTATCAGCAGTTCTTC
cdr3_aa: CASSSGLAGYQQFF

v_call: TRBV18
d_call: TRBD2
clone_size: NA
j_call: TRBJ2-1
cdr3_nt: TGTGCCAGCTCTCTCGACAGCCTATCGACTAGCGGGAACCAGTTCTTC
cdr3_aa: CASSLDSLSTSGNQFF

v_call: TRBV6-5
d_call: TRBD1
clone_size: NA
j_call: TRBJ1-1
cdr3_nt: TGTGCCAGCAGCCACGGACAGGGGGCGACTGAAGCTTTCTTT
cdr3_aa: CASSHGQGATEAFF

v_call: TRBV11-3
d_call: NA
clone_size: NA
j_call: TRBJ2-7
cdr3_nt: TGTGCCAGCAGCCCCGACGGTGGGGGCAACGAGCAGTACTTC
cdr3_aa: CASSPDGGGNEQYF

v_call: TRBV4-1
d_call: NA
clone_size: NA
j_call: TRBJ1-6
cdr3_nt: TGCGCCAGCAGCCAAGCCCCCTGGAGACGCGGGAATTCACCCCTCCACTTT
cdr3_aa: CASSQAPWRRGNSPLHF

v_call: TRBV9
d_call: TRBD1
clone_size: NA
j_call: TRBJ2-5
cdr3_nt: TGTGCCAGCAGCGTACTCGGACAGGGTGAGACCCAGTACTTC
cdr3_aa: CASSVLGQGETQYF

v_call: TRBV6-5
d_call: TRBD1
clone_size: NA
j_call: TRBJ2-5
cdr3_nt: TGTGCCAGCAGACAGGCCTCAGGGGGAGTAGAGACCCAGTACTTC
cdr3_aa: CASRQASGGVETQYF

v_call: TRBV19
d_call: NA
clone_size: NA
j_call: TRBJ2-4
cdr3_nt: TGTGCCAGTAGTATAGATCTCGGTATCTCCAAAAACATTCAGTACTTC
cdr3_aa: CASSIDLGISKNIQYF

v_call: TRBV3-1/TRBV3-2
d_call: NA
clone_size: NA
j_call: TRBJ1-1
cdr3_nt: TGTGCCAGCAGCCAGAGTATCAACACTGAAGCTTTCTTT
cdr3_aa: CASSQSINTEAFF

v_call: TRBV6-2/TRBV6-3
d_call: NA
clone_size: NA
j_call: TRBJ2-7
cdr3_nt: TGTGCCAGCAGTTACCTACTCCTCTCCTACGAGCAGTACTTC
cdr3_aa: CASSYLLLSYEQYF

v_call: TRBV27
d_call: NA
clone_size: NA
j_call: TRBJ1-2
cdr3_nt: TGTGCCAGCGGCTTCTCAGGTGACTATGGCTACACCTTC
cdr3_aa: CASGFSGDYGYTF

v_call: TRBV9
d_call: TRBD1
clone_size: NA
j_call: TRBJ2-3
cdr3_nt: TGTGCCAGCAGCGTGAGTCCGACAGGGTTGAGCGCAGATACGCAGTATTTT
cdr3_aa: CASSVSPTGLSADTQYF

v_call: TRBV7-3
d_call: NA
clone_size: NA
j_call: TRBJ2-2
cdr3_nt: TGTGCCAGCAGCCCCTATCCGGGCACCGGGGAGCTGTTTTTT
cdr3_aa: CASSPYPGTGELFF

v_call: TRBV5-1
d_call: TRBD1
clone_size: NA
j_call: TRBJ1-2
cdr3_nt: TGCGCCAGCAGCCCAACAGGGGACTATGGCTACACCTTC
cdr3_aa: CASSPTGDYGYTF

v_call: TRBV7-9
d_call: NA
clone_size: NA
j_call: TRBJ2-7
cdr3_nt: TGTGCCAGCAGCGAGCGTGGCGAGCAGTACTTC
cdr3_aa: CASSERGEQYF

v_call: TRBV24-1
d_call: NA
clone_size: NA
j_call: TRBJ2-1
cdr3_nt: TGTGCCACTAGGGAGGGGGGCTTCGGCAATGAGCAGTTCTTC
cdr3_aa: CATREGGFGNEQFF

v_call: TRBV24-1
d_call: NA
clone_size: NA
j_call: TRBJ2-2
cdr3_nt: TGTGCCACCAGTGATTACCGCCGATCCACACTCGGGGCCGGGGAGCTGTTTTTT
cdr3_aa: CATSDYRRSTLGAGELFF

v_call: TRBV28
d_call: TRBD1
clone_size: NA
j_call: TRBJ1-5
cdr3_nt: TGTGCCAGCAGTCCACCTGGGACAGGGCGGGAGCCCCAGCATTTT
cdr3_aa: CASSPPGTGREPQHF

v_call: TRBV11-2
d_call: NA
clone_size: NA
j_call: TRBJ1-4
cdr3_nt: TGTGCCAGCAGTCTTTCAACTAATGAAAAACTGTTTTTT
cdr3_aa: CASSLSTNEKLFF

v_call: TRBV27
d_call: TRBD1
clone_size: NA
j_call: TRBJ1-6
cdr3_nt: TGTGCCAGCAGTTTCGGACAGGCGGGGACAAATAATTCACCCCTCCACTTT
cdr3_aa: CASSFGQAGTNNSPLHF

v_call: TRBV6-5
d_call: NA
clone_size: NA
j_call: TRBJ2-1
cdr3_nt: TGTGCCAGCAGACCGGACATCTCCTACAATGAGCAGTTCTTC
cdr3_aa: CASRPDISYNEQFF

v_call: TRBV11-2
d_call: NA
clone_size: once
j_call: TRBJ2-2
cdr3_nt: TGTGCCAGCAGCTTAACTCCTAACACCGGGGAGCTGTTTTTT
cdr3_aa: CASSLTPNTGELFF

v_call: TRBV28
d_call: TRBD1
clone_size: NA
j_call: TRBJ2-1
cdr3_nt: TGTGCCAGCAGTCTTTATACAGGGGCCGTCTACAATGAGCAGTTCTTC
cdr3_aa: CASSLYTGAVYNEQFF

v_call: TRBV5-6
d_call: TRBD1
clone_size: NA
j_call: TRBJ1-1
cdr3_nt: TGTGCCAGCAGCGGGGCAGGGGGAGTGACTGAAGCTTTCTTT
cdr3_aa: CASSGAGGVTEAFF

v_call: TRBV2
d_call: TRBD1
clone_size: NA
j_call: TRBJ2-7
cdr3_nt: TGTGCCAGCAGTGGACAGGGGAGCGTTTACGAGCAGTACTTC
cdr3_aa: CASSGQGSVYEQYF

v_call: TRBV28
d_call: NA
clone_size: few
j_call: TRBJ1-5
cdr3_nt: TGTGCCAGCAGTTTAATCGGTCAGCCCCAGCATTTT
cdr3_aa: CASSLIGQPQHF

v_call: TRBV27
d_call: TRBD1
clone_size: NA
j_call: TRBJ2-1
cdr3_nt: TGTGCCAGCAGTCCGTGGACAGGGTTTCAATACAATGAGCAGTTCTTC
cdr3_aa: CASSPWTGFQYNEQFF

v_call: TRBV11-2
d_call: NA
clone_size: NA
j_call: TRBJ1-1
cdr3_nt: TGTGCCAGCAGCTTCGGCAGGGGCACTGAAGCTTTCTTT
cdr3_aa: CASSFGRGTEAFF

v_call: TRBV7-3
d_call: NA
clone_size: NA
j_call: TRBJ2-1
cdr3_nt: TGTGCCAGCAGCTTATCACCCGCTTCAATAGTTGAGCAGTTCTTC
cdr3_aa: CASSLSPASIVEQFF

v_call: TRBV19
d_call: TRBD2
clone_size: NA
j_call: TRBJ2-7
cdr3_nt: TGTGCCAGTAGTTCTATGACTAGCGGTTCTTACGAGCAGTACTTC
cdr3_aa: CASSSMTSGSYEQYF

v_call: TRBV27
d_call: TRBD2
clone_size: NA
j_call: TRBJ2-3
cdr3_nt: TGTGCCAGCAGTTTTTCAGCGGGAGGTTATGATACGCAGTATTTT
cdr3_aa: CASSFSAGGYDTQYF

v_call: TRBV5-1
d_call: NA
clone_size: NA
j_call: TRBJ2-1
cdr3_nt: TGCGCCAGCAGCTTAGGAGGAAGCTCCTACAATGAGCAGTTCTTC
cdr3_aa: CASSLGGSSYNEQFF

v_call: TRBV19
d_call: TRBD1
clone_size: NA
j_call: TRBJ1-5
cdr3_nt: TGTGCCAGTAGTATTTTAGGGACAGCGCAAAATCAGCCCCAGCATTTT
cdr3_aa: CASSILGTAQNQPQHF

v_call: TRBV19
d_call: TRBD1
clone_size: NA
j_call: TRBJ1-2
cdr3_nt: TGTGCCAGTAGTATGGCGGCCGACCAGGGGGTCGGGGGCTATGGCTACACCTTC
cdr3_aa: CASSMAADQGVGGYGYTF